The clone carrying this TCR beta chain was detected only a few times. Adults between roughly 18 and 89 years of age took part from some 25 US areas. Donors were grouped by their self-reported clinical history. Study processing details: For nucleated cells, counts were estimated from reference gene primer amplification. Method: immunoSEQ multiplex PCR; TCRdb's copy keeps in-frame clones and lacks some. Clone size and V and J calls were adopted from that table, with D and trimming inferred from the DNA. The table includes 220,000 or so clones, roughly 84% detected once. The data are from a study of blood T cell repertoires in COVID-19. The CDR3 spans 16 residues. From germline, CDR1 is MGHRA and CDR2 YSYEKL. Deletions cut 1 base from V and 6 bases from J, with 16 bases between.

This sequence originates from a woman in her forties who had recovered from COVID-19. What was sequenced was PBMCs or T cells enriched from blood (not recorded which). This chain links TRBV4-1 with TRBJ2-1; possible D gene TRBD2, 6 bases. As DNA, the CDR3 is TGCGCCAGCAGCCAAGGCCGACTAGGTAATCCCAATGAGCAGTTCTTC. Translation gives CASSQGRLGNPNEQFF.